This record covers a single T cell receptor (beta chain). This clone was seen more than once but under ten times. It has no known antigen specificity. Base qualities are missing; no much larger clone stands one base away. Explained via the paper, the time point label denotes: around 4 weeks on oral tofacitinib. In the paper's terms, the treatment or condition label means: oral pan-JAK inhibitor, 5-10 mg twice daily. Lesional scalp punch biopsies and peripheral blood were obtained from alopecia areata patients. PBMCs were isolated by density centrifugation and stained for CD3, CD4 and CD8, after which CD4+ and CD8+ T cells were sorted on a FACSAria. Trimming takes 6 bases off V and 7 bases off J; junction bases not matched to a gene: 15. The CDR3 runs 15 amino acids, cysteine and phenylalanine included. Only the CDR3 portion is preserved as DNA: 45 bases, with reading frame beginning at the first base. CDR1 and CDR2 are drawn from the germline V gene: SQVTM, ANQGSEA.

The data derive from a study of CD8+ T cells in alopecia areata listed by TCRdb under 2018. Some background on the complete study: The treated patients took part in an open-label pilot trial in which moderate-to-severe alopecia areata was treated with oral tofacitinib at 5 to 10 mg twice daily. Tofacitinib was administered for 6 to 18 months, and 6 months of follow-up off drug were then conducted to assess delayed response and recurrence. In treated patients, disease severity was measured using the SALT score, which gives the percentage of scalp surface area affected. High-throughput TCRbeta sequencing was used to examine T cell clonal expansion in alopecia areata in both the C3H/HeJ mouse model and human patients. Scalp tissue and sorted CD4+ and CD8+ peripheral blood T cells from patchy and totalis/universalis alopecia areata patients and from healthy controls were covered by human TCRbeta sequencing. Patients on tofacitinib were biopsied at baseline and after 4 and 24 weeks of treatment, and several of the patients also had a later scalp biopsy. Scalp clonality was compared among normal scalp (n=4), patchy alopecia areata scalp (n=8), and alopecia totalis/universalis scalp (n=8). The RNA source kit depended on sample type: the PAXgene miRNA kit for fixed scalp, the miRNeasy kit for PBMCs, and the RNeasy kit for mouse skin. Amplification of TCRbeta CDR3 regions was done by immunoSEQ multiplex PCR using 35 Vbeta forward primers and 13 Jbeta reverse primers.

Findings and caveats that apply to the study as a whole: Tofacitinib significantly lowered scalp clonality and the number of expanded CD8+ clones among the top 100 scalp clones. Compared with normal scalp, lesional scalp, particularly in alopecia totalis/universalis, had higher clonality and more expanded CD8+ clones, which suggests antigenic drive. Many expanded lesional clones persisted in scalp and blood during tofacitinib treatment, which may partly explain relapse after stopping treatment. Because the treated cohort was small and had only one nonresponder, larger studies are needed to examine links between baseline CD8+ expansion and response. Scalp TCR repertoire analysis is complicated because resident alphabeta T cells in normal human skin are also sequenced, whereas mouse skin is dominated by gammadelta T cells. TCR sequences shared between patients were less clear than in mice, possibly partly because of HLA diversity in the patient population.

Libraries were constructed by the immunoSEQ multiplex PCR assay. RNA was extracted from all samples and reverse transcribed into cDNA, which served as template for TCR sequencing. SuperScript III was used for first-strand cDNA synthesis, primed with a 2:1 mix of oligo-dT and random hexamers. Amplification bias was assessed with a synthetic immune receptor repertoire, and residual bias was removed computationally. The authors processed their data as follows. After raw reads were preprocessed to remove errors, the CDR3 was defined following IMGT conventions as running from the conserved cysteine to phenylalanine. Clonality was computed by normalizing Shannon entropy by log2 of the number of productive unique TCRs and subtracting the result from 1. Scalp TCRbeta sequences were cross-referenced with sorted blood CD4 and CD8 repertoires so that the CD4 or CD8 identity of scalp clones could be inferred. Not all clones reach the TCRdb copy of this immuneACCESS table, which keeps in-frame sequences only. Checked studies attribute under half of the gap to unresolved V genes and leave the rest unexplained. V, J and clone size are taken as reported in that table, and D and trimming were inferred from the DNA itself. In this sample the table shows some 220,000 clones, under 60% of which occur a single time. The ten largest account for 1.6% of the sample.

The receptor comes from a human donor with alopecia areata. The chain couples TRBV29-1 to TRBJ2-1; 7 bases in the junction line up with TRBD2. The input for sequencing was CD4+ T cells sorted from blood, taken at week 4, from a patient treated with tofacitinib. The DNA is TGCAGCGTAGACCATGGCGGGGGAATGTTAAATGAGCAGTTCTTC. Translated, it gives CSVDHGGGMLNEQFF.